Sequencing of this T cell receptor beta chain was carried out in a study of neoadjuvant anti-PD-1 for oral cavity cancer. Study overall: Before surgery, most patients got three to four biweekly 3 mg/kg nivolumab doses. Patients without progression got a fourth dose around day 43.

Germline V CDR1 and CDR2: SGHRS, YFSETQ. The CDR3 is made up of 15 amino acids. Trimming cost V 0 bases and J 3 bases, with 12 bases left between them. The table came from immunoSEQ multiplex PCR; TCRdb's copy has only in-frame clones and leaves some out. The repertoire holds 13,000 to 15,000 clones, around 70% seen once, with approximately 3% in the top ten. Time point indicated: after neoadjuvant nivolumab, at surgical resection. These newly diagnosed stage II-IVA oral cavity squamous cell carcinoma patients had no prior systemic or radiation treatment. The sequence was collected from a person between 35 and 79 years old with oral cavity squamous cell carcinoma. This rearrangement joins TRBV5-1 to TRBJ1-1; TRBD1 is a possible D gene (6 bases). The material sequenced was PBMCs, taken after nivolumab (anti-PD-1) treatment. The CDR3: CASSLGLGADTEAFF. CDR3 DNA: TGCGCCAGCAGCTTGGGCTTGGGGGCCGACACTGAAGCTTTCTTT.